Sequencing of this TCR beta chain was carried out in a study of T cell responses to AZD1222 COVID-19 vaccine. The CDR3 extends over 15 amino acids. The V and J ends lost 0 bases and 9 bases, in that order; junction bases with no gene match: 5. Germline V lookup: CDR1 LGHDT, CDR2 YNNKEL (reference sequence). Findings and limits, study-wide: Donors skewed white British and female; clonal diversity was possibly underestimated.

About this clone: Antigen: not known.

Sequenced by immunoSEQ multiplex PCR; TCRdb stores in-frame clones only, minus some. This sample has 130,000 to 150,000 clones, with 92% found just once. The source was peripheral blood, collected on day 0 of AZD1222 vaccination. The rearrangement links TRBV3-1 (or the pseudogene TRBV3-2) to TRBJ2-2, with 9 bases lining up with TRBD2. The receptor was derived from an adult in good health. Here the CDR3 reads CASSQDVAGGRELFF. CDR3 bases: TGTGCCAGCAGCCAAGATGTTGCGGGAGGGCGGGAGCTGTTTTTT.